Each of the 11 T cell receptor beta chains below was sequenced from the same sample in a study of beta chain features in type 1 diabetes. Study results and limitations: Moderate but significant shortening of TCRB CDR3s was recorded in all four CD4+ subsets from Type 1 diabetes patients.

What these receptors recognize is not known. The entirety of the isolated RNA underwent reverse transcription, so expressed TCRB transcripts were sequenced. Profiling relied on immunoSEQ multiplex PCR, and the TCRdb table lists in-frame clones only, not all of them. The sample includes approximately 150,000 clones, 9% of them seen just once. Material for sequencing was central memory CD4+ T cells from blood. The source of these receptors is a man aged 30 to 39 with type 1 diabetes.

The chain's CDR3 is CAWSVLGTSDTGELFF. CDR3 coding DNA: TGTGCCTGGAGTGTACTGGGGACTAGCGACACCGGGGAGCTGTTTTTT. J is TRBJ2-2 and V is TRBV30; 10 bases match TRBD2. Germline values: CDR1 GTSNPN, CDR2 SVGIG (reference sequence). V lost 0 bases, J lost 3 bases, and 4 bases stayed unmatched. The CDR3 contains 16 residues.

The chain employs TRBV6-1 and TRBJ1-5; 7 bases agree with TRBD1. The CDR3 spans 14 residues. Per germline, CDR1 MNHNS and CDR2 SASEGT. J gave up 2 bases and V 6 bases, and 4 bases lay outside the gene matches. Here the CDR3 DNA reads TGTGCCAGCAGCCAACAGGGGCGCAATCAGCCCCAGCATTTT. It encodes CASSQQGRNQPQHF.

This clone was seen only a few times. This CDR3 reads CAIGDRERTGELFF. In DNA, the CDR3 is TGTGCCATCGGGGACAGGGAGAGGACCGGGGAGCTGTTTTTT. This sequence joins TRBV10-3 and TRBJ2-2; 9 positions match TRBD1. The V and J ends lost 8 bases and 5 bases, in that order; junction bases with no gene match: 6. Germline V gene lookup returns CDR1 ENHRY and CDR2 SYGVKD. This CDR3 has 14 residues.

This clone was counted only a few times. The rearrangement links TRBV28 to TRBJ1-5; D not resolved. Germline V gene sequence: CDR1 MDHEN, CDR2 SYDVKM. There are 13 residues in the CDR3. Between the trimmed V and J ends, which lost 7 bases and 1 base, there was a span of 8 bases. The CDR3 DNA sequence: TGTGCCAGCAATTCGGGAAGCAATCAGCCCCAGCATTTT. Encoded protein: CASNSGSNQPQHF.

V and J are TRBV14 and TRBJ1-1; D perhaps matches TRBD1 (5 bases). The V gene's germline CDR1 is SGHDN and CDR2 FVKESK. V gave up 0 bases and J gave up 5 bases, with 10 bases separating them. This CDR3 has 14 amino acids. The CDR3 DNA follows: TGTGCCAGCAGCCAAGATTTTGGGGGGACTGAAGCTTTCTTT. Its protein product is CASSQDFGGTEAFF.

This clone occurred a few times. The chain recombines TRBV15 with TRBJ1-1; TRBD1 agrees at 7 bases. After removal of 5 bases from V and 4 bases from J, the junction contained 10 bases not matched to a gene. The CDR3 spans 15 residues. CDR1 and CDR2 from the germline V gene are LNHNV and YYDKDF (reference sequence). CDR3 sequence (DNA): TGTGCCACCAGCGAGTACAGGGGATTTACCACTGAAGCTTTCTTT. It is translated as CATSEYRGFTTEAFF.

As DNA, the CDR3 is TGTGCCAGCAGCCCCCGGGACACAGATACGCAGTATTTT. This translates into CASSPRDTDTQYF. V gene TRBV5-6 combines with J gene TRBJ2-3; D may be TRBD2 (5 bases). The V gene lost 4 bases and the J gene lost 2 bases, with 8 bases spanning the gap. The CDR3 loop spans 13 amino acids. Germline CDR1 and CDR2: SGHDT and YYEEEE.

V is TRBV28 and J is TRBJ2-7; D uncertain. CDR3 length: 11 residues. Trimming pared 0 bases from V and 6 bases from J, leaving 3 bases between. Germline V gene data show CDR1 as MDHEN and CDR2 as SYDVKM. The chain's CDR3 is CASSLWAEQYF. For the CDR3, the DNA is TGTGCCAGCAGTTTATGGGCCGAGCAGTACTTC.

The chain has TRBV29-1 and TRBJ1-1, with TRBD1 matching 8 bases. J lost 4 bases, V lost 7 bases, and 11 bases had no gene match. CDR1 SQVTM and CDR2 ANQGSEA come from the germline V gene. The CDR3 has 14 residues. The CDR3, as DNA: TGCAGCGGGCGCCCCAGGGGGCACGTCACTGAAGCTTTCTTT. Its translation is CSGRPRGHVTEAFF.

In its sample, this clone was seen a few times. The chain employs TRBV7-3 and TRBJ2-2, with TRBD1 matching 8 bases. Germline V CDR1 and CDR2: SGHTA, FQGTGA. The ends lost 1 base at V and 9 bases at J; junction bases unmatched: 4. This CDR3 spans 14 amino acids. The CDR3: CASSLKPGGWELFF. CDR3 sequence (DNA): TGTGCCAGCAGCTTAAAACCAGGGGGCTGGGAGCTGTTTTTT.

This clone was seen a few times. Mismatch with germline at one junction end may stem from a read error. J is TRBJ2-5 and V is TRBV7-7; 9 positions agree with TRBD1. The CDR3 length is 14 residues. Germline V gene data show CDR1 as SSHAT and CDR2 as FNYEAQ (reference sequence). CDR3 sequence: CASSPGTGLETQYF. The CDR3 region has the DNA TGTGCTAGCAGTCCCGGGACAGGGCTGGAGACCCAGTACTTC.